This T cell receptor beta chain is drawn from a study of blood T cell repertoires in COVID-19. Study information: COVID-19 samples from acute and convalescent phases originated in the United States, Italy and Spain. Nucleic acid was either cDNA or gDNA, and it came from T cells, B-cell-depleted T cells, or PBMCs.

Authors' data handling: Amplification with reference gene primers provided the estimates of nucleated cell counts. Only in-frame clones appear in the TCRdb table, and some are missing; sequencing was by immunoSEQ multiplex PCR. Clone size and the V and J calls come from that table; the DNA yielded D and trimming. The data contain tens of thousands of clones, nearly 90% of them singletons. With 2 bases clipped from V and 5 bases from J, the junction kept 5 bases outside the gene matches. The CDR3 sequence is 15 residues long. Germline CDR1 reads SNHLY; CDR2 reads FYNNEI. The sequence was obtained from a man aged 45-65 years with acute or convalescent COVID-19. This chain connects TRBV2 to TRBJ1-2, with 10 bases that match TRBD1. The sample comprised peripheral blood. The CDR3 coding sequence is TGTGCCAGCAGTGAACACCGGGACAGGGGTTATGGCTACACCTTC. Residues: CASSEHRDRGYGYTF.